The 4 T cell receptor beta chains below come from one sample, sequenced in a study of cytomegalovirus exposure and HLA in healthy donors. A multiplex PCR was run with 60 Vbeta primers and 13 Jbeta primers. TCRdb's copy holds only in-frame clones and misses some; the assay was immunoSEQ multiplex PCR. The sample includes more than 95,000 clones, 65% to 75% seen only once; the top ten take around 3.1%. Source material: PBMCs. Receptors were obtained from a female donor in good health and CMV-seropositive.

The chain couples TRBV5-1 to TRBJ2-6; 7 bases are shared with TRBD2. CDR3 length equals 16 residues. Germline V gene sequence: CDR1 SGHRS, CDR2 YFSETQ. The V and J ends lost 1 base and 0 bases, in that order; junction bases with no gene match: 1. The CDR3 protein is CASSLREVSGANVLTF. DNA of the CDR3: TGCGCCAGCAGCTTGCGGGAGGTCTCTGGGGCCAACGTCCTGACTTTC.

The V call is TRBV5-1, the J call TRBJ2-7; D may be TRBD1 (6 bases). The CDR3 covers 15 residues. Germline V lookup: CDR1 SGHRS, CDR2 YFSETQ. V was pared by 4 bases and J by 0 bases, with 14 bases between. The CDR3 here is CASSPQGISSYEQYF. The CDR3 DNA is TGCGCCAGCAGCCCCCAGGGGATCTCCTCCTACGAGCAGTACTTC.

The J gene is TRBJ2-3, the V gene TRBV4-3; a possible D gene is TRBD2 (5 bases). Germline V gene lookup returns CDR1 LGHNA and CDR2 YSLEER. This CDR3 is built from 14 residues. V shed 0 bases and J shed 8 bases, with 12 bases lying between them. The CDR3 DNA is TGCGCCAGCAGCCAAGAGGGTGTAGCGAGTACGCAGTATTTT. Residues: CASSQEGVASTQYF.

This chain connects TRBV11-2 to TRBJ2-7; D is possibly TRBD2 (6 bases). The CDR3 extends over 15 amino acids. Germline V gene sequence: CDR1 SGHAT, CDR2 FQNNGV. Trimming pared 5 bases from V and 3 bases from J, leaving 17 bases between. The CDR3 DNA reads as TGTGCCAGCAGCCCACCGGGCCTTAGCGGCTACGAGCAGTACTTC. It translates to CASSPPGLSGYEQYF.